The 18 T cell receptor beta chains in this list originate from one sample, sequenced in a study of shared clonotypes between healthy human individuals (dated by TCRdb to the early 2020s). The library was obtained by the immunoSEQ multiplex PCR assay. In its TCRdb copy, this immuneACCESS table keeps in-frame sequences only and misses some clones. Where compared with another copy, unresolved V genes explain less than half of these, and the others have no known cause. The sample includes about 2.3 million clones, with roughly 92% observed a single time. Around 0.38% of the sample goes to the ten largest clones. The sample was naive CD4+ T cells from PBMCs. The sample's cell subset or site label, in plain terms: CD45RA+ positively selected. Receptors were obtained from a man aged 18 to 30 in good health. Some clones in this sample may be carry-over from other donors' samples.

This rearrangement joins TRBV19 to TRBJ2-7; tentative D call: TRBD2 (5 bases). The germline gives CDR1 LNHDA, CDR2 SQIVND (reference sequence). Trimming removed 8 bases from V and 0 bases from J, with 17 bases in between. There are 15 residues in the CDR3. CDR3 DNA sequence: TGTGCCAGTCGCCCGGTGGGCGGAGGCTCCTACGAGCAGTACTTC. Its protein is CASRPVGGGSYEQYF.

This clone was counted once. The chain recombines TRBV28 with TRBJ2-7, with 8 bases aligning to TRBD2. Trimming cost V 2 bases and J 3 bases; bases outside gene matches: 6. The germline V gene encodes CDR1 MDHEN and CDR2 SYDVKM. There are 15 residues in the CDR3. The CDR3 region has the DNA TGTGCCAGCAGTTTAAGCGCTAGCGGGTTCTACGAGCAGTACTTC. Amino acids: CASSLSASGFYEQYF.

V gene TRBV7-9 combines with J gene TRBJ1-2, with D perhaps TRBD1 (5 bases). Deletions cut 11 bases from V and 6 bases from J, with 28 bases between. The V gene's germline CDR1 is SEHNR and CDR2 FQNEAQ (reference sequence). The CDR3 totals 16 residues. As DNA, the CDR3 is TGTGCCGGCACCGACGGGGGACTGATCTTCCCCCATGGCTACACCTTC. This codes for CAGTDGGLIFPHGYTF.

The chain combines TRBV4-3 with TRBJ2-1; D possibly corresponds to TRBD2 (6 bases). This CDR3 comprises 14 residues. The germline V gene encodes CDR1 LGHNA and CDR2 YSLEER. The ends were cut back, 8 bases at V and 6 bases at J, with 17 bases in the middle. This CDR3 is CASVTGVFINEQFF. The CDR3 DNA reads as TGCGCCAGCGTTACGGGAGTATTCATCAATGAGCAGTTCTTC.

The chain uses TRBV28 and TRBJ2-7; 8 positions agree with TRBD2. V gave up 6 bases and J gave up 0 bases; unmatched junction bases: 16. The CDR3 consists of 18 residues. Per the germline V gene, CDR1 is MDHEN and CDR2 is SYDVKM. The DNA of the CDR3 is TGTGCCAGCAGCCCAGTTGGGGCGGGGGGCCCTATCTCCTACGAGCAGTACTTC. Translating gives CASSPVGAGGPISYEQYF.

The chain employs TRBV11-3 and TRBJ2-1; 7 bases line up with TRBD1. Per germline, CDR1 SGHNT and CDR2 YENEEA. There are 15 residues in the CDR3. V lost 5 bases and J lost 12; bases outside the gene matches: 16. CDR3 loop: CASSPSGTDLKGQFF. The CDR3 region has the DNA TGTGCCAGCAGCCCCTCCGGGACAGACCTAAAGGGGCAGTTCTTC.

The chain joins TRBV7-2 to TRBJ1-1; 8 nucleotides line up with TRBD1. The CDR3 spans 15 residues. V lost 2 bases and J lost 1; bases outside the gene matches: 3. Germline V gives CDR1 SGHTA, CDR2 FQGNSA. Here the CDR3 DNA reads TGTGCCAGCAGCTTATTGGGACAGGCGAACACTGAAGCTTTCTTT. It yields the protein CASSLLGQANTEAFF.

V usage is TRBV2 and J usage is TRBJ2-7; 8 bases align to TRBD2. Germline CDR1 reads SNHLY; CDR2 reads FYNNEI. The V gene end was trimmed by 6 bases and the J gene end by 3 bases; junction bases not matched to a gene: 4. The CDR3 runs 13 residues. CDR3 residues: CASSGRANYEQYF. The CDR3 nucleotides read TGTGCCAGCAGCGGGAGGGCCAACTACGAGCAGTACTTC.

The genes are TRBV11-2 and TRBJ2-3; D gene uncertain. Trimming cost V 4 bases and J 3 bases, with 5 bases left between them. The CDR3 has 12 residues. Germline CDR1 and CDR2: SGHAT and FQNNGV. CDR3 sequence: CASSSGTDTQYF. In DNA form, the CDR3 reads TGTGCCAGCAGCTCCGGGACAGATACGCAGTATTTT. Full variable domain (rest looked up from reference TRBV11-2 and TRBJ2-3): EAGVAQSPRYKIIEKRQSVAFWCNPISGHATLYWYQQILGQGPKLLIQFQNNGVVDDSQLPKDRFSAERLKGVDSTLKIQPAKLEDSAVYLCASSSGTDTQYFGPGTRLTVL.

The chain combines TRBV5-1 with TRBJ2-2; possibly TRBD2 for D (6 bases). This CDR3 region has 15 residues. Trimming took 4 bases from V and 3 from J, leaving 13 bases between them. The V gene's germline CDR1 is SGHRS and CDR2 YFSETQ. CDR3 sequence: CASSPPGLYTGELFF. As DNA, the CDR3 is TGCGCCAGCAGCCCGCCCGGACTATACACCGGGGAGCTGTTTTTT.

The V gene is TRBV6-5, the J gene TRBJ2-5; D is possibly TRBD1 (6 bases). Near its end, the DNA agrees better with TRBJ2-7, so the J call may be wrong. CDR3 length equals 15 residues. Germline V gives CDR1 MNHEY, CDR2 SVGAGI. The CDR3 protein is CASSSTGTSYYEQYF. In DNA, the CDR3 is TGTGCCAGCAGTTCCACCGGGACAAGCTACTACGAGCAGTACTTC.

The chain joins TRBV9 to TRBJ2-2; possibly TRBD1 or TRBD2 for D (6 bases each). The length of the CDR3 is 15 residues. Trimming removed 0 bases from V and 5 bases from J, with 11 bases in between. Germline assignment: CDR1 SGDLS and CDR2 YYNGEE. CDR3 nucleotide sequence: TGTGCCAGCAGCGTAGACGGGGGCGGGACCGGGGAGCTGTTTTTT. Protein product: CASSVDGGGTGELFF.

The chain recombines TRBV5-4 with TRBJ2-6; D ambiguous. V gave up 4 bases and J gave up 1 base, with 6 bases separating them. The CDR3 is 14 residues long. Germline CDR1 is SGHNT and CDR2 is YYREEE (reference sequence). CDR3: CASSPLSGANVLTF. CDR3 bases: TGTGCCAGCAGCCCATTATCTGGGGCCAACGTCCTGACTTTC.

The chain combines TRBV15 with TRBJ1-2, with D unresolved. The germline CDR1 and CDR2 sequences are LNHNV and YYDKDF (reference sequence). This CDR3 spans 16 amino acids. The V end was cut by 5 bases, the J end by 0 bases, with 16 bases between. The CDR3 nucleotides read TGTGCCACCAGCCTCCCTGGCAGGAACACTAACTATGGCTACACCTTC. Protein: CATSLPGRNTNYGYTF.

This clone was picked up one time. The same CDR3 arises from other DNA sequences in this sample as well. The gene calls are TRBV25-1 and TRBJ2-7; 10 bases agree with TRBD1. This CDR3 is 14 amino acids long. The trim removed 6 bases at V and 0 bases at J, leaving 2 bases unmatched. Germline V lookup: CDR1 MGHDK, CDR2 SYGVNS. CDR3 region: CASSRTGGSYEQYF. For the CDR3, the DNA is TGTGCCAGCAGCCGGACAGGGGGCTCCTACGAGCAGTACTTC.

The chain links TRBV5-1 to TRBJ2-2; perhaps TRBD1 as D (6 bases). V was cut by 4 bases and J by 6 bases, with 13 bases left in between. The length of the CDR3 is 14 residues. Germline assignment: CDR1 SGHRS and CDR2 YFSETQ. CDR3 loop: CASSDLQGSGELFF. The CDR3 nucleotides read TGCGCCAGCAGCGATCTACAGGGCTCCGGGGAGCTGTTTTTT.

This chain joins TRBV11-2 and TRBJ2-7; 8 bases map to TRBD1. V lost 1 base and J lost 4; bases outside the gene matches: 9. The CDR3 runs 16 residues. CDR1 and CDR2 (germline): SGHAT, FQNNGV. CDR3 bases: TGTGCCAGCAGCTTAGCCCTCGGACAGGGAAAGTACGAGCAGTACTTC. As protein: CASSLALGQGKYEQYF. Based on the CDR3 plus reference TRBV11-2 and TRBJ2-7, the full variable domain is EAGVAQSPRYKIIEKRQSVAFWCNPISGHATLYWYQQILGQGPKLLIQFQNNGVVDDSQLPKDRFSAERLKGVDSTLKIQPAKLEDSAVYLCASSLALGQGKYEQYFGPGTRLTVT.

J is TRBJ2-7 and V is TRBV7-8, with a possible D match to TRBD2 (6 bases). Germline V CDR1 and CDR2: SGHVS, FQNEAQ. The V end lost 1 base, the J end lost 1 base, and 14 bases lay between the germline ends. The CDR3 sequence is 16 residues long. The CDR3 DNA sequence: TGTGCCAGCAGCTTAGGGACCGGGGGTTGGTCCTACGAGCAGTACTTC. Translation: CASSLGTGGWSYEQYF.